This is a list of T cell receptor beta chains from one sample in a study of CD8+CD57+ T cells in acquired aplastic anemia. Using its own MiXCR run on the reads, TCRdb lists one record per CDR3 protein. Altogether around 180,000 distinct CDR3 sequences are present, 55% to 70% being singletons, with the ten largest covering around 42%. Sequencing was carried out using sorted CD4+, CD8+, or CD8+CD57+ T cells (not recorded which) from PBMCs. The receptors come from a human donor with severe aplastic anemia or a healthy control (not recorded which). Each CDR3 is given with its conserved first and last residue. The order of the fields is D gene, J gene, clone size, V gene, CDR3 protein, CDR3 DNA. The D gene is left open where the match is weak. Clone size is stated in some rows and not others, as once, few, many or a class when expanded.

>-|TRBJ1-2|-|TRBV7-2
CASSLEPSNYGYTF
TGTGCCAGCAGCTTAGAGCCCAGTAACTATGGCTACACCTTC
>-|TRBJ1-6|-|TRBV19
CASSARGVYNSPLHF
TGTGCCAGTAGTGCACGGGGGGTGTATAATTCACCCCTCCACTTT
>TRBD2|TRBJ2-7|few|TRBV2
CASGGRLAGGGEQYF
TGTGCCAGCGGAGGAAGACTAGCGGGAGGGGGCGAGCAGTACTTC
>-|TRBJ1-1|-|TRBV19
CASSQRRNTEAFF
TGTGCCAGTAGTCAGAGACGGAACACTGAAGCTTTCTTT
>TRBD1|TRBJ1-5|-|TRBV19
CATGTGGKPQHF
TGTGCCACCGGGACAGGGGGTAAGCCCCAGCATTTT
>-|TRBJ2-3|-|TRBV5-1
CASSLAFLTDTQYF
TGCGCCAGCAGCTTGGCCTTCCTCACAGATACGCAGTATTTT
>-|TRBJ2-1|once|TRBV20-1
CSAAAQEASSYNEQFF
TGCAGTGCCGCTGCACAGGAGGCTAGCTCCTACAATGAGCAGTTCTTC
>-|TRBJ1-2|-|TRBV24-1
CATSDLAGVGYTF
TGTGCCACCAGTGATTTGGCAGGGGTCGGCTACACCTTC
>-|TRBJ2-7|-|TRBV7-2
CASSADAYEQYF
TGTGCCAGCAGCGCCGATGCCTACGAGCAGTACTTC
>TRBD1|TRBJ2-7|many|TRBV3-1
CASSQGTGPFYEQYF
TGTGCCAGCAGCCAGGGGACAGGGCCCTTCTACGAGCAGTACTTC
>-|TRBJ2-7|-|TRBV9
CASSVSGTYEQYF
TGTGCCAGCAGCGTTTCAGGTACCTACGAGCAGTACTTC
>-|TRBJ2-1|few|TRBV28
CASRTSYLGGLSYNEQFF
TGTGCCAGCAGAACCTCTTATCTCGGGGGCTTGTCCTACAATGAGCAGTTCTTC
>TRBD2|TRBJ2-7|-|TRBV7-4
CASRRPLAETYEQYF
TGTGCCAGCAGGCGACCACTAGCGGAGACCTACGAGCAGTACTTC
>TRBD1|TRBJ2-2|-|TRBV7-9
CASSSGDRETGELFF
TGTGCCAGCAGTAGTGGGGACAGGGAAACCGGGGAGCTGTTTTTT
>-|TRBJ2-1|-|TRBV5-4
CASGPTGSYNEQFF
TGTGCCAGCGGGCCGACAGGCTCCTACAATGAGCAGTTCTTC
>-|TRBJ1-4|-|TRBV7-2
CASSLWENEKLFF
TGTGCCAGCAGCTTATGGGAAAATGAAAAACTGTTTTTT
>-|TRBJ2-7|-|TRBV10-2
CASSEGLLSYEQYF
TGCGCCAGCAGTGAAGGACTCCTCTCCTACGAGCAGTACTTC
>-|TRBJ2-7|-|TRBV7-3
CASSFSRGGEQYF
TGTGCCAGCAGCTTCTCCAGGGGGGGGGAGCAGTACTTC
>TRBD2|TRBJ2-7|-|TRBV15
CATSRAGGGAYEQYF
TGTGCCACCAGCAGAGCAGGCGGGGGGGCCTACGAGCAGTACTTC
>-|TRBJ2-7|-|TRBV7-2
CASSHSGGSPYEQYF
TGTGCCAGCAGCCACTCGGGGGGCTCCCCCTATGAGCAGTACTTC
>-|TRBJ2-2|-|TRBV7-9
CASSLGGVSPHYTGELFF
TGTGCCAGCAGCTTAGGAGGGGTTAGCCCGCATTACACCGGGGAGCTGTTTTTT
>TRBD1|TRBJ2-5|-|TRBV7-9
CASSWDRGETQYF
TGTGCCAGCAGCTGGGACAGGGGAGAGACCCAGTACTTC
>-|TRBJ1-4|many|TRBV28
CASSLLAGAGKLFF
TGTGCCAGCAGTTTGCTAGCAGGGGCTGGAAAACTGTTTTTT
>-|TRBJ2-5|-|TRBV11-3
CASSSITEETQYF
TGTGCCAGCAGCTCGATAACCGAGGAGACCCAGTACTTC
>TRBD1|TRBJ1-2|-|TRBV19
CASSTGGPLYGYTF
TGTGCCAGTAGTACAGGGGGGCCCCTCTATGGCTACACCTTC
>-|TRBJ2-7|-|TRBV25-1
CACSVSLGRSYEQYF
TGTGCCTGCAGTGTATCCCTGGGACGCTCCTACGAGCAGTACTTC
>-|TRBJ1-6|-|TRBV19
CASSIAGWGNSPLHF
TGTGCCAGTAGTATTGCTGGCTGGGGTAATTCACCCCTCCACTTT
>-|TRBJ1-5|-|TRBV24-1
CATSVAGSNQPQHF
TGTGCCACCAGTGTGGCAGGGAGCAATCAGCCCCAGCATTTT
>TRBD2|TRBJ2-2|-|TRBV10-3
CAIGRDTGELFF
TGTGCCATCGGGAGGGACACCGGGGAGCTGTTTTTT
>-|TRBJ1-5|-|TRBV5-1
CASSLAGQRNQPQHF
TGCGCCAGCAGCTTGGCCGGACAGCGCAATCAGCCCCAGCATTTT
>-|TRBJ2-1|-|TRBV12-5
CASAPYNEQFF
TGTGCTAGTGCCCCCTACAATGAGCAGTTCTTC
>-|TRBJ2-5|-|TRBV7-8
CASSLPPPWGETQYF
TGTGCCAGCAGCTTACCCCCACCTTGGGGGGAGACCCAGTACTTC
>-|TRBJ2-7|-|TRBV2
CASSAVNEQYF
TGTGCCAGCAGTGCGGTAAACGAGCAGTACTTC
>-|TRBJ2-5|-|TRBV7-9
CAWSTSYETQYF
TGTGCCTGGAGTACTAGCTACGAGACCCAGTACTTC
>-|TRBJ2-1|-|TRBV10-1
CAGRQPEQFF
TGCGCCGGCCGACAGCCTGAGCAGTTCTTC
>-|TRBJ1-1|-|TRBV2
CASSDEGGTEAFF
TGTGCCAGCAGTGACGAGGGAGGCACTGAAGCTTTCTTT
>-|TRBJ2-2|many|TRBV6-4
CASSDSYRHANTGELFF
TGTGCCAGCAGTGACTCCTACAGACACGCGAACACCGGGGAGCTGTTTTTT
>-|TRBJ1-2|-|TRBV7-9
CASSPSGNHGYTF
TGTGCCAGCAGCCCGTCCGGGAATCATGGCTACACCTTC
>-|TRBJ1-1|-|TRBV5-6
CASSGGRALF
TGTGCCAGCTCTGGGGGGAGGGCTTTGTTT
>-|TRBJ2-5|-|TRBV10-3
CAISPGDETQYF
TGTGCCATCAGCCCGGGGGATGAGACCCAGTACTTC
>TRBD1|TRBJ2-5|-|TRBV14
CASRRDRGETQYF
TGTGCCAGCAGACGCGACAGGGGAGAGACCCAGTACTTC
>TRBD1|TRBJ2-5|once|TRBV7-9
CASSLAQGGRQETQYF
TGTGCCAGCAGCTTAGCGCAAGGGGGCCGGCAAGAGACCCAGTACTTC
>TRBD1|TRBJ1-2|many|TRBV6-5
CASSYSVPIDRASGYTF
TGTGCCAGCAGTTACTCCGTCCCAATAGACAGGGCTTCTGGCTACACCTTC
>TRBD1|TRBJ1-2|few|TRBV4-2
CASSQIIRDSDSNYSYTF
TGTGCCAGCAGCCAAATTATCCGGGACAGCGATTCTAACTATAGCTACACCTTC
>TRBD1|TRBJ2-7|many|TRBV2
CASDTGTGANEQYF
TGTGCCAGCGACACCGGGACAGGGGCTAACGAGCAGTACTTC
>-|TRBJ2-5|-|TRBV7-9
CASSYGSQETQYF
TGTGCCAGCAGCTATGGCAGCCAAGAGACCCAGTACTTC
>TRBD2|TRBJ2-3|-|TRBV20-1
CSVTERGGTDTQYF
TGCAGTGTTACTGAGCGGGGGGGCACAGATACGCAGTATTTT
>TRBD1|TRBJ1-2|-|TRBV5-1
CASSSLRLGQGNYGYTF
TGCGCCAGCAGCTCCTTAAGGTTGGGACAGGGAAACTATGGCTACACCTTC
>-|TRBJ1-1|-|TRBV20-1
CSARDRVEGTEAFF
TGCAGTGCTAGAGACAGGGTAGAGGGCACTGAAGCTTTCTTT
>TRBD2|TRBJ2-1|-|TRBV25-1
CASSAGLAGVHEQFF
TGTGCCAGCAGTGCGGGACTAGCGGGAGTGCACGAGCAGTTCTTC
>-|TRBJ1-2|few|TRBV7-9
CASSLGRDYGYTF
TGTGCCAGCAGCTTAGGCAGGGACTATGGCTACACCTTC
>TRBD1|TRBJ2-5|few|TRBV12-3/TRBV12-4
CASSPSGTGEETQYF
TGTGCCAGCAGTCCGTCCGGGACAGGAGAAGAGACCCAGTACTTC
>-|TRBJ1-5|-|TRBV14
CASSQGSWNQPQHF
TGTGCCAGCAGCCAAGGATCGTGGAATCAGCCCCAGCATTTT